This T cell receptor beta chain was found in a study of cytomegalovirus exposure and HLA in healthy donors. General study findings and limits: TCR beta V segments were, for the most part, productive about 87% or about 30% of the time in an earlier analysis. Immune exposure information comprised only CMV serostatus. TCR beta chain V- and J-gene trimming was linked, in a later analysis, to a missense variant in DCLRE1C. The listing of 160 or so TCR beta chains classed them as cytomegalovirus-associated.

With 3 bases clipped from V and 7 bases from J, the junction kept 11 bases outside the gene matches. This CDR3 region has 16 residues. The germline V gene has CDR1 SGHNT and CDR2 YYREEE (reference sequence). About this clone: The target antigen is unknown.

The PCR made use of 60 Vbeta and 13 Jbeta primers. The assay was immunoSEQ multiplex PCR, and TCRdb's table has in-frame clones only and misses some. The table records under 200,000 clones, around 80% of them present only once. This rearrangement joins TRBV5-4 to TRBJ2-2, with 8 bases fitting TRBD2. This clonotype was sampled from a woman between 35 and 50 years old in good health and CMV-seropositive. The specimen sequenced was PBMCs. CDR3 region: CASSSPGSGRVGELFF. DNA for the CDR3: TGTGCCAGCAGCTCGCCGGGGAGCGGGAGAGTCGGGGAGCTGTTTTTT.